The T cell receptor (beta chain) described here comes from a study of shared clonotypes between healthy human individuals. This CDR3 is 15 amino acids long. Germline CDR1 is SNHLY and CDR2 is FYNNEI. The junction had 4 bases not matched to a gene; V was cut back by 5 bases and J by 4 bases. Profiled with immunoSEQ multiplex PCR; TCRdb holds only in-frame clones, not every one. The sample lists about 2.4 million clones, approximately 94% occurring once. The sequencing sample was made of naive CD4+ T cells from PBMCs. Subset denoted: CD45RA+ positively selected. The chain combines TRBV2 with TRBJ2-2, with 10 bases matching TRBD1. The receptor was isolated from a man younger than 35 in good health. Some clones in this sample may be carry-over from other donors' samples. The CDR3 DNA reads TGTGCCAGCAGTCCACGGACAGGGGGCACCGGGGAGCTGTTTTTT. It encodes CASSPRTGGTGELFF.